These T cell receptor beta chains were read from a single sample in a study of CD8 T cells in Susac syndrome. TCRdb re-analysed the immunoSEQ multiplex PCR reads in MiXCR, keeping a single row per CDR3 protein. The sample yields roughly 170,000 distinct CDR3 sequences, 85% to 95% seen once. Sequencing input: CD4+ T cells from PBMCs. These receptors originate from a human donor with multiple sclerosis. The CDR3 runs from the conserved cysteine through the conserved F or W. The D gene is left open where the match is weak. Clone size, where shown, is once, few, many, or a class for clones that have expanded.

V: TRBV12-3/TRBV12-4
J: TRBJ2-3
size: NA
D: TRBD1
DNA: TGTGCCAGCAGGGCCCCCCCGGGACAGAAGCAGTATTTT
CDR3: CASRAPPGQKQYF

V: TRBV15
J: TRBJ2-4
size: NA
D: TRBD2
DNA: TGTGCCACCAGCAGAGAACTAGCGGGAGGTAACATTCAGTACTTC
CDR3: CATSRELAGGNIQYF

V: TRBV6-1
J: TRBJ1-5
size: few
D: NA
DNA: TGTGCCAGCAGTGAAGGCCGGGATCAGCCCCAGCATTTT
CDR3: CASSEGRDQPQHF

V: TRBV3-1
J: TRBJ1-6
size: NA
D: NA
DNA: TGTGCCAGCAGGGGGGGCAGGGTAAATTCACCCCTCCACTTT
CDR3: CASRGGRVNSPLHF

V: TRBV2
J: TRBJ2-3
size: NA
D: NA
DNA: TGTGCCAGTAGTATGGATACGCAGTATTTT
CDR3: CASSMDTQYF

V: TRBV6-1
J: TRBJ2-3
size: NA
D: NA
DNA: TGTGCCAGCAGTGAAGACGGAAGGACAGATACGCAGTATTTT
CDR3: CASSEDGRTDTQYF

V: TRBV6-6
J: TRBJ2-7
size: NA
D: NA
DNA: TGTGCCAGCAGCCCTCCCGCGAGGCAGAGAACCTACGAGCAGTACTTC
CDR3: CASSPPARQRTYEQYF

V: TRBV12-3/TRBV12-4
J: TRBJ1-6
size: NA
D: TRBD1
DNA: TGTGCCAGCAGACCGACAGGGGTGGGTAATTCACCCCTCCACTTT
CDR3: CASRPTGVGNSPLHF

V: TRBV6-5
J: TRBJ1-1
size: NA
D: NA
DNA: TGTGCCAGCAGTTACAATGCCCTGGGGGACACTGAAGCTTTCTTT
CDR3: CASSYNALGDTEAFF

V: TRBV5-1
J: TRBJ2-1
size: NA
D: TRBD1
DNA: TGCGCCAGCAGCCTCGGACAGGGTGGTAGCAATGAGCAGTTCTTC
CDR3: CASSLGQGGSNEQFF

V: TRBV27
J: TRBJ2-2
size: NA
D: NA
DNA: TGTGCCAGCAGTTTGGCCACCCTTAACACCGGGGAGCTGTTTTTT
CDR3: CASSLATLNTGELFF

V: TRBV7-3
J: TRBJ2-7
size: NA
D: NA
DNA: TGTGCCAGCAGCCCTGAAGACCCAGCGGCCTCCCACGAGCAGTACTTC
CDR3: CASSPEDPAASHEQYF

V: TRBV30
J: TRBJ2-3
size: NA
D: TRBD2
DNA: TGTGCCTGGATGCTAGCGGGAGCAGATGCGCAGTATTTT
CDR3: CAWMLAGADAQYF

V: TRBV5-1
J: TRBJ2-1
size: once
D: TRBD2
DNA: TGCGCCAGCAGCTTGGAAGGACTAGCCGATGAGCAGTTCTTC
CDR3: CASSLEGLADEQFF

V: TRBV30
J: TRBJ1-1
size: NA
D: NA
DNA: TGTGCCTGGAGTACGTCCCGAGCTGCTGAAGCTTTCTTT
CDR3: CAWSTSRAAEAFF

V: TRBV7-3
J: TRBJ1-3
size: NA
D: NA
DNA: TGTGCCAGCAGCTTAACGGGGGGTATTGGAAACACCATATATTTT
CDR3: CASSLTGGIGNTIYF

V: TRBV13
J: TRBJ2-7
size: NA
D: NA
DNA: TGTGCCAGCAGCTTAAGCGTTTATTTCGAGCAGTACTTC
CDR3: CASSLSVYFEQYF

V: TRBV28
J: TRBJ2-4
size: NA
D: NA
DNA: TGTGCCAGCAGACCTCGGCAGAACGTAAACATTCAGTACTTC
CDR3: CASRPRQNVNIQYF

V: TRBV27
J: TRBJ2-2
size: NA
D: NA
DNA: TGTGCCAGCAGTTTCCAAATCAGGGGCACCGGGGAGCTGTTTTTT
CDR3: CASSFQIRGTGELFF

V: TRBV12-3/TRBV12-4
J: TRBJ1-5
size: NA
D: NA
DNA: TGTGCCAGCAGCGTTGGTAGCGGCCGTCAGCCCCAGCATTTT
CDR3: CASSVGSGRQPQHF

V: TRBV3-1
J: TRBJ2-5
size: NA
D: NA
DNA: TGTGCCAGCAGCCAGCTACAAGAGACCCAGTACTTC
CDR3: CASSQLQETQYF

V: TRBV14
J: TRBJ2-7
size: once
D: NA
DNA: TGTGCCAGCAGCCGCCGACCTAGGCTGTCCTACGAGCAGTACTTC
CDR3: CASSRRPRLSYEQYF

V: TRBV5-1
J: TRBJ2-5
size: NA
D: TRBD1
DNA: TGCGCCAGCAGCGAGGGACAGGGAGAGACCCAGTACTTC
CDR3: CASSEGQGETQYF

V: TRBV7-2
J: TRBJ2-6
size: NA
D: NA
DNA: TGTGCCAGCAGCTCCCGACGGATCTCTGGGGCCAACGTCCTGACTTTC
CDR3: CASSSRRISGANVLTF

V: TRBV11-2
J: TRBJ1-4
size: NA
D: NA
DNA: TGTGCCAGCAGCCCGAGGGGGGCCGAAAAACTGTTTTTT
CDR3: CASSPRGAEKLFF

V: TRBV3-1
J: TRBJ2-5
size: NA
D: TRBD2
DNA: TGTGCCAGCAGTCTCCTTAGCGGGGGTGGAGAGACCCAGTACTTC
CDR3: CASSLLSGGGETQYF

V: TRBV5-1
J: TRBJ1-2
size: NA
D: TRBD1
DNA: TGCGCCAGCGGTAAACCGGGACAGGGTGATGGCTACACCTTC
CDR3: CASGKPGQGDGYTF

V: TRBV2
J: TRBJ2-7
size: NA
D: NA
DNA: TGTGCCAGCAGTGAAGCGCGCGGACCCCCGGGTTACGAGCAGTACTTC
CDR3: CASSEARGPPGYEQYF

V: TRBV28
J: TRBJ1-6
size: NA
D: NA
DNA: TGTGCCAGCTCCCCCGGTAGCTATAATTCACCCCTCCACTTT
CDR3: CASSPGSYNSPLHF

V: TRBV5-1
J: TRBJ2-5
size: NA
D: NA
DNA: TGCGCCAGCAGCCCTCAAGGGCAGGTCCAAGAGACCCAGTACTTC
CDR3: CASSPQGQVQETQYF

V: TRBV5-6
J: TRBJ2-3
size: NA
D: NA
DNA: TGTGCCAGCAGGCGACAGGGAGGGTCCACAGATACGCAGTATTTT
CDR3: CASRRQGGSTDTQYF

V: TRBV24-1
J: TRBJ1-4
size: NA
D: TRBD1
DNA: TGTGCCACCAGTGAAACAACAGGGGTCCATGGTGAAAAACTGTTTTTT
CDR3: CATSETTGVHGEKLFF

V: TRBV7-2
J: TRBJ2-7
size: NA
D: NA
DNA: TGTGCCAGCAGCTTAGCGGCTTACGAGCAGTACTTC
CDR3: CASSLAAYEQYF

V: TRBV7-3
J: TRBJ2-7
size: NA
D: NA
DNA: TGTGCCAGCACCCATACACCAACCTCGACCTACGAGCAGTACTTC
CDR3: CASTHTPTSTYEQYF

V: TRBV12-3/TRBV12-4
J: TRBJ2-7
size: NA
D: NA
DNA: TGTGCCAGCAGCCCCAGGGGCCCGAGCTCCTACGAGCAGTACTTC
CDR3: CASSPRGPSSYEQYF

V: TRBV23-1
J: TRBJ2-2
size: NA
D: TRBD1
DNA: TGCGCCAGCAGTCATCGACAAGGACAGGGTGCGAACACCGGGGAGCTGTTTTTT
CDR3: CASSHRQGQGANTGELFF

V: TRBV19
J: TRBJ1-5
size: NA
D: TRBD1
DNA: TGTGCCAGTAGTACGACAGGGAAGGATCAGCCCCAGCATTTT
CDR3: CASSTTGKDQPQHF

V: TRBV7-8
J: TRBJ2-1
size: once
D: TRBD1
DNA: TGTGCCAGCAGCTCGGGCGAACAGGGGGCGCACCCCCGGTTCTTC
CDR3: CASSSGEQGAHPRFF

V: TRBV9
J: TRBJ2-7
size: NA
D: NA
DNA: TGTGCCAGCAGCGCCTCAGGAGCGGAGATCTACGAGCAGTACTTC
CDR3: CASSASGAEIYEQYF

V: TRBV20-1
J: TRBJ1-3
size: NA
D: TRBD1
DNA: TGCAGTGCTAGAGAGATACAGGGGAGCAACACCATATATTTT
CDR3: CSAREIQGSNTIYF

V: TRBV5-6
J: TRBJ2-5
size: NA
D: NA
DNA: TGTGCCAGCAGCAAAGGCTACCAAGAGACCCAGTACTTC
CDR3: CASSKGYQETQYF

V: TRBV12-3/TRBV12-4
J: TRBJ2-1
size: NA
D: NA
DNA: TGTGCCAGCCAGCTCTCACCGGTTGTCTATGAGCAGTTCTTC
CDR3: CASQLSPVVYEQFF

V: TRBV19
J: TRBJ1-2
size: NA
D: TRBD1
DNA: TGTGCCAGTAGAACCTACCGGGACAGGGCTAGACGTGGCTACACCTTC
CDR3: CASRTYRDRARRGYTF

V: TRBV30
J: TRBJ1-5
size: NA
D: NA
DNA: TGTGCCTGGAGTGTACCCCATGGGGGGGGTCCTCCTCTGGGTCAGCCCCAGCATTTT
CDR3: CAWSVPHGGGPPLGQPQHF

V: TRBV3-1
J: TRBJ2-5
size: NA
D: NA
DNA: TGTGCCAGCAGCCAAGAAGGGGAAGAGACCCAGTACTTC
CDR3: CASSQEGEETQYF

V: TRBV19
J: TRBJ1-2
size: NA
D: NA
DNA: TGTGCCAGTAGACCACAGGGTCTGGCTAACTATGGCTACACCTTC
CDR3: CASRPQGLANYGYTF

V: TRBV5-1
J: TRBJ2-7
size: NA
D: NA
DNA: TGCGCCAGCAGCAACCTATACGAGCAGTACTTC
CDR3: CASSNLYEQYF

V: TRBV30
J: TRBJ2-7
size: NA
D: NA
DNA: TGTGCCTGGAGCGTGCGGACCGGGGCCTACGAGCAGTACTTC
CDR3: CAWSVRTGAYEQYF

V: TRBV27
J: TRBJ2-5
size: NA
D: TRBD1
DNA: TGTGCCAGCAGTTCCCTAGGGACAGCCCAAGAGACCCAGTACTTC
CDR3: CASSSLGTAQETQYF